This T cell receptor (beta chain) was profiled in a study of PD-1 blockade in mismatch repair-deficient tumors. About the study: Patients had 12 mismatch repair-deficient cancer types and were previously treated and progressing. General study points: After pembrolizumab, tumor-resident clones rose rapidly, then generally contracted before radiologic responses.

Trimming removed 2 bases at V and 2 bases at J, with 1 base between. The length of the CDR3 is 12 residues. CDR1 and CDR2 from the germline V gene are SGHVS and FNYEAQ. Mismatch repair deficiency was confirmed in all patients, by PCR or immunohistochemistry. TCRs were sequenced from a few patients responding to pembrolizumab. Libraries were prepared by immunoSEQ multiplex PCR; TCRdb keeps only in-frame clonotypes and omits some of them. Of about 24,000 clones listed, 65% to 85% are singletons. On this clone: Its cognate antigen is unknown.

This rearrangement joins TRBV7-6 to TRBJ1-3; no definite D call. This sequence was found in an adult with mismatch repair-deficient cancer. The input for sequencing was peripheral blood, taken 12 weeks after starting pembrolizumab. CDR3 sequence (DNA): TGTGCCAGCAGCTTACCTGGAAACACCATATATTTT. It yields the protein CASSLPGNTIYF. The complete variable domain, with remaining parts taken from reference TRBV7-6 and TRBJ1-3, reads GAGVSQSPRYKVTKRGQDVALRCDPISGHVSLYWYRQALGQGPEFLTYFNYEAQQDKSGLPNDRFSAERPEGSISTLTIQRTEQRDSAMYRCASSLPGNTIYFGEGSWLTVV.